These 26 T cell receptor beta chains were all obtained from the same sample, sequenced in a study of shared clonotypes between healthy human individuals. Profiling relied on immunoSEQ multiplex PCR, and the TCRdb table lists in-frame clones only, not all of them. The sample has fewer than 850,000 clones, around 72% seen once. The material sequenced was memory CD4+ T cells sorted from blood. Subset here: CD45RA-negative fraction. These receptors came from a woman aged 25-40 years in good health.

This chain connects TRBV30 to TRBJ1-2; D gene uncertain. Trimming took off 0 bases at V and 4 bases at J, with 12 bases between the two ends. Germline CDR1 and CDR2: GTSNPN and SVGIG (reference sequence). The CDR3 has 14 amino acids. As DNA, the CDR3 is TGTGCCTGGAGTGTACCAGGAATCACCTATGGCTACACCTTC. Translated, it gives CAWSVPGITYGYTF.

The V gene is TRBV29-1, the J gene TRBJ1-2; D is unclear. Germline V CDR1 and CDR2: SQVTM, ANQGSEA. The length of the CDR3 is 10 residues. V was cut by 4 bases and J by 6 bases, with 6 bases left in between. CDR3 bases: TGCAGCGTTGTGATGAATGGCTACACCTTC. It is translated as CSVVMNGYTF.

The chain links TRBV15 to TRBJ2-3, with 9 positions matching TRBD2. CDR1 is LNHNV and CDR2 is YYDKDF in the germline V gene (reference sequence). With V trimmed by 1 base and J by 4 bases, 9 bases remained unmatched. CDR3 length: 17 amino acids. CDR3 nucleotide sequence: TGTGCCACCAGCAGAGGCCACGGGACTAGCCCCGCAGATACGCAGTATTTT. The encoded protein is CATSRGHGTSPADTQYF.

V is TRBV7-9 and J is TRBJ2-3; the D is unclear. Germline V CDR1 and CDR2: SEHNR, FQNEAQ (reference sequence). Trimming removed 4 bases at V and 4 bases at J, with 9 bases between. The CDR3 spans 13 residues. CDR3 nucleotide sequence: TGTGCCAGCAGCTCCAAGGTTTCAGATACGCAGTATTTT. Residues: CASSSKVSDTQYF.

This clone was counted only a few times. The chain carries TRBV5-3 and TRBJ1-1; D is unresolved. TRBV5-3 is labeled an ORF, and its function is uncertain. The CDR3 spans 19 residues. Trimming stripped 0 bases from V and 4 bases from J, with 25 bases between. DNA for the CDR3: TGTGCCAGAAGCTTGGCCGGGCAGGACCAAAAGGACCCCCCCACTGAAGCTTTCTTT. This sequence encodes CARSLAGQDQKDPPTEAFF.

This clone was detected only once. J is TRBJ1-3 and V is TRBV28; TRBD1 aligns across 7 bases. The CDR3 spans 15 residues. The germline V gene has CDR1 MDHEN and CDR2 SYDVKM. The ends lost 0 bases at V and 1 base at J; junction bases unmatched: 0. The CDR3 bases are TGTGCCAGCAGTTTATGGACAGGGTCTGGAAACACCATATATTTT. This gives the protein CASSLWTGSGNTIYF.

The V gene is TRBV5-5, the J gene TRBJ2-7; 8 nucleotides match TRBD2. V trimming: 0 bases; J trimming: 3 bases; junction bases outside the gene matches: 14. The V gene's germline CDR1 is SGHKS and CDR2 YYEKEE (reference sequence). There are 18 residues in the CDR3. CDR3 residues: CASSLGNRGLAGSYEQYF. CDR3 in DNA: TGTGCCAGCAGCTTGGGCAATCGTGGACTAGCAGGAAGCTACGAGCAGTACTTC.

The chain links TRBV7-9 to TRBJ2-5; 7 nucleotides agree with TRBD2. V lost 6 bases, J lost 7 bases, and 8 bases stayed unmatched. CDR1 and CDR2 from the germline V gene are SEHNR and FQNEAQ (reference sequence). The CDR3 spans 13 residues. CDR3 coding DNA: TGTGCCAGCAGTGGGGGGGGACCCAGGACCCAGTACTTC. Translating it yields CASSGGGPRTQYF.

This clone was counted only a few times. The chain has TRBV27 and TRBJ2-1; tentative D call: TRBD2 (5 bases). Germline lookup yields CDR1 MNHEY and CDR2 SMNVEV (reference sequence). Between the trimmed V and J ends, which lost 3 bases and 0 bases, there was a span of 9 bases. The CDR3 runs 15 residues. The CDR3 DNA sequence: TGTGCCAGCAGTTTGGTAGGGAGCTCCTACAATGAGCAGTTCTTC. Protein product: CASSLVGSSYNEQFF.

This clone has a handful of counts. CDR3 amino acids: CASSTGEARETQYF. The CDR3 region has the DNA TGCGCCAGCAGCACCGGGGAGGCCAGAGAGACCCAGTACTTC. The chain links TRBV5-1 to TRBJ2-5; possibly TRBD2 for D (6 bases). The CDR3 totals 14 residues. V lost 4 bases, J lost 4 bases, and 14 bases lay in between. From germline, CDR1 is SGHRS and CDR2 YFSETQ. The variable domain in full, with the rest retrieved from reference TRBV5-1 and TRBJ2-5, is KAGVTQTPRYLIKTRGQQVTLSCSPISGHRSVSWYQQTPGQGLQFLFEYFSETQRNKGNFPGRFSGRQFSNSRSEMNVSTLELGDSALYLCASSTGEARETQYFGPGTRLLVL.

The chain employs TRBV19 and TRBJ1-1, with 9 positions matching TRBD1. This CDR3 has 15 amino acids. Germline CDR1 LNHDA, CDR2 SQIVND (reference sequence). V shed 3 bases, J shed 3 bases, and the junction held 5 bases outside the gene matches. CDR3 in DNA: TGTGCCAGTAGTATGGGGGACAGGGAGGACACTGAAGCTTTCTTT. Translated, it gives CASSMGDREDTEAFF.

A note on this clone: Other DNA sequences in the sample encode the same CDR3. CDR3: CASSSHQETQYF. The CDR3 bases are TGTGCCAGCAGCTCCCACCAAGAGACCCAGTACTTC. The chain joins TRBV7-6 to TRBJ2-5; no firm D call. Trimming took off 4 bases at V and 0 bases at J, with 3 bases between the two ends. The CDR3 is 12 residues long. Germline V gives CDR1 SGHVS, CDR2 FNYEAQ.

V is TRBV27 and J is TRBJ2-6; D gene unclear. This CDR3 contains 15 residues. The ends were cut back, 2 bases at V and 2 bases at J, with 7 bases in the middle. The germline V gene has CDR1 MNHEY and CDR2 SMNVEV (reference sequence). The CDR3 loop is CASSLKQTGANVLTF. CDR3 DNA sequence: TGTGCCAGCAGTTTAAAACAAACTGGGGCCAACGTCCTGACTTTC.

The V call is TRBV19, the J call TRBJ2-7, with 7 bases aligning to TRBD1. Germline CDR1 and CDR2: LNHDA and SQIVND (reference sequence). The CDR3 consists of 14 residues. Germline trimming cut 5 bases from V and 3 bases from J; bases unmatched to any gene: 7. CDR3 sequence: CASSPKQGNYEQYF. DNA of the CDR3: TGTGCCAGTAGTCCCAAACAGGGGAACTACGAGCAGTACTTC.

V usage is TRBV2 and J usage is TRBJ2-1; TRBD2 matches at 12 bases. The junction had 13 bases not matched to a gene; V was cut back by 11 bases and J by 5 bases. Germline CDR1 SNHLY, CDR2 FYNNEI. This CDR3 spans 16 amino acids. The CDR3 region is CARTKRLAGVNNEQFF. CDR3 nucleotide sequence: TGTGCCCGCACAAAACGACTAGCGGGAGTTAACAATGAGCAGTTCTTC.

This clone was counted a single time. This chain connects TRBV4-1 to TRBJ2-2; 8 bases agree with TRBD2. V was clipped by 1 base and J by 5 bases; unmatched bases: 15. CDR1 is MGHRA, CDR2 YSYEKL, per germline. This CDR3 is built from 19 residues. The CDR3 nucleotides read TGCGCCAGCAGCCAAGGCCCCCTGGGGGCGGGAGGTATGACCGGGGAGCTGTTTTTT. As protein: CASSQGPLGAGGMTGELFF.

Of note for this clone: Germline is not matched at one junction end, which may reflect a read error. The chain is built from TRBV7-6 and TRBJ2-7; D may correspond to TRBD1 or TRBD2 (5 bases each). CDR1 and CDR2 from the germline V gene are SGHVS and FNYEAQ. This CDR3 comprises 15 residues. The CDR3 DNA sequence: TGTGCCAGCAGTTTAGGGGACGGGGCCACCTACGAGCAGTACTTC. It specifies CASSLGDGATYEQYF.

This rearrangement joins TRBV2 to TRBJ2-7; weak D call: TRBD1 (6 bases). Germline lookup yields CDR1 SNHLY and CDR2 FYNNEI. V was trimmed by 2 bases and J by 2 bases, leaving 10 bases between them. The length of the CDR3 is 14 residues. CDR3 sequence: CASSEQGPAYEQYF. The CDR3 nucleotides are TGTGCCAGCAGTGAACAGGGGCCCGCCTACGAGCAGTACTTC.

This chain uses TRBV15 with TRBJ1-4; 8 bases match TRBD1. This CDR3 is 17 amino acids long. The V gene's germline CDR1 is LNHNV and CDR2 YYDKDF (reference sequence). V was clipped by 0 bases and J by 5 bases; unmatched bases: 8. This chain's CDR3 is CATSRDFQGALNEKLFF. The DNA for the CDR3 is TGTGCCACCAGCAGAGATTTTCAGGGGGCGCTGAATGAAAAACTGTTTTTT.

V gene TRBV30 combines with J gene TRBJ2-7; D may be TRBD1 or TRBD2 (5 bases each). V shed 8 bases and J shed 2 bases, with 10 bases lying between them. Germline assignment: CDR1 GTSNPN and CDR2 SVGIG (reference sequence). The CDR3 totals 11 residues. The chain's CDR3 is CAGDRTYEQYF. CDR3 bases: TGTGCCGGGGACCGCACCTACGAGCAGTACTTC.

The gene calls are TRBV19 and TRBJ2-1; D possibly corresponds to TRBD1 (6 bases). The CDR3 contains 13 residues. Germline-derived CDR1 and CDR2 are LNHDA and SQIVND (reference sequence). V shed 2 bases and J shed 11 bases, with 13 bases lying between them. The CDR3 here is CASSIKVRDKQFF. In DNA, the CDR3 is TGTGCCAGTAGTATAAAGGTTAGGGACAAGCAGTTCTTC.

CDR3 protein: CASRPWTLRGEQFF. The CDR3 DNA follows: TGTGCCAGCCGCCCGTGGACCCTTAGGGGTGAGCAGTTCTTC. The chain employs TRBV11-2 and TRBJ2-1; D perhaps matches TRBD1 (5 bases). The V and J ends lost 8 bases and 9 bases respectively, with 20 bases between them. The germline gives CDR1 SGHAT, CDR2 FQNNGV. CDR3 size: 14 residues.

This chain uses TRBV6-4 with TRBJ1-1; tentative D call: TRBD1 (5 bases). The V end was cut by 5 bases, the J end by 0 bases, with 7 bases between. CDR1 and CDR2 from the germline V gene are MRHNA and SNTAGT. The CDR3 spans 13 residues. CDR3 DNA: TGTGCCAGCAGTCAGGGAGTGAACACTGAAGCTTTCTTT. This translates into CASSQGVNTEAFF.

The chain couples TRBV6-5 to TRBJ2-1, with 7 bases aligning to TRBD2. V shed 6 bases, J shed 5 bases, and the junction held 10 bases outside the gene matches. Germline CDR1 reads MNHEY; CDR2 reads SVGAGI. The CDR3 totals 15 residues. The CDR3 DNA reads TGTGCCAGCAGGCGTGTGGCGGGAGCTCACAATGAGCAGTTCTTC. Encoded protein: CASRRVAGAHNEQFF.

This clone has just a few counts. The chain uses TRBV28 and TRBJ1-2, with 7 positions matching TRBD1. Unmatched junction bases numbered 6, after V lost 4 bases and J lost 4 bases. The CDR3 loop spans 14 amino acids. The germline CDR1 and CDR2 sequences are MDHEN and SYDVKM. This chain's CDR3 is CASSSGDRAYGYTF. In DNA form, the CDR3 reads TGTGCCAGCAGTTCGGGAGACAGGGCCTATGGCTACACCTTC.

The chain is built from TRBV15 and TRBJ1-5; 10 positions agree with TRBD1. CDR3 length: 15 amino acids. The V gene end was trimmed by 5 bases and the J gene end by 4 bases; junction bases not matched to a gene: 5. Germline V gene data show CDR1 as LNHNV and CDR2 as YYDKDF (reference sequence). Here the CDR3 reads CATSWDRGLNQPQHF. CDR3 in DNA: TGTGCCACCAGCTGGGACAGGGGTTTGAATCAGCCCCAGCATTTT.